This TCR beta chain was recovered during a study of memory B cells and T cells in multiple sclerosis (dated by TCRdb to the late 2010s). Notes on the research overall: TCR beta repertoires of autoproliferating peripheral T cells were compared with the TCR beta repertoires of brain lesion-infiltrating T cells in multiple sclerosis patients. Two multiple sclerosis patients were included in the TCR sequencing because brain lesions obtained at autopsy or brain-infiltrating cells obtained from biopsy were available for them. General study outcomes and caveats: Clone-set sizes differed between compartments, which influenced counts of shared clonotypes and required normalization.

Autoproliferating (CFSEdim) and non-proliferating (CFSEhi) T cell fractions were sequenced separately after stimulus-free culture of CFSE-labeled PBMCs. A total of 5x10^7 CFSE-labeled PBMCs were cultured for 7 days without stimulus, and replicate wells were then pooled. PBMCs were labeled with 0.5 uM CFSE and cultured without exogenous stimuli in serum-free AIM-V medium. Before use, PBMCs were isolated by Ficoll density gradient centrifugation and cryopreserved. Using a FACSAria III, live 7-AAD-negative cells were sorted, then washed with PBS and stored frozen at -80 degrees C as dry pellets. As regards this clone: Its target antigen remains unknown. Per-base qualities were not stored, and no clone one base away is much larger.

Using the immunoSEQ Platform, TCRbeta CDR3 regions were amplified from extracted genomic DNA. Multiplex PCR, high-throughput sequencing and a vendor bioinformatics pipeline were brought together in the immunoSEQ assay. Regarding the original processing steps: Non-productive sequences and CDR3s shorter than 4 amino acids were excluded, and clonotype frequencies were recalculated for each sample. In immunoSEQ Analyzer 2.0, shared clonotypes were identified as identical CDR3 amino acid, V gene and J gene sequences. To normalize repertoire overlap, the number of shared clonotypes was divided by the product of the two clone-set sizes and multiplied by 1000 to give arbitrary units. The table comes from immuneACCESS by way of TCRdb, which keeps in-frame sequences with V and J called. Part of the clones is missing from these tables; in studies checked, under half for an unresolved V gene and the rest for unknown reasons. V, J and clone size are taken as reported in that table, and D and trimming were inferred from the DNA itself. Across this sample there are 35,000 to 55,000 clones, with about 80% seen only once. About 1.1% of the sample comes from the top ten.

The junction carries 15 bases between V and J, which are trimmed by 7 bases and 8 bases respectively. The germline V gene encodes CDR1 LNHNV and CDR2 YYDKDF (reference sequence). The CDR3, from cysteine to phenylalanine, totals 13 residues. Only the CDR3 DNA stays, 39 bases, in frame from base 1. This TCR derives from a human donor with multiple sclerosis. The rearranged chain carries TRBV15 and TRBJ1-3; TRBD1 is possibly the D segment (5 matching bases). Sequenced: PBMCs from blood kept in culture. The nucleotide sequence reads TGTGCCACCACAATATGGGGGGGAGACACCATATATTTT. The translation is CATTIWGGDTIYF.